This TCR beta chain stems from a study of T cell changes during pregnancy in multiple sclerosis. V was clipped by 0 bases and J by 5 bases, with 8 bases between them. There are 13 residues in the CDR3. CDR1 SQVTM and CDR2 ANQGSEA come from the germline V gene. The data were produced by immunoSEQ multiplex PCR, yet TCRdb's version contains in-frame clones alone and is incomplete. The sample yields approximately 90,000 clones, around 92% seen once. The source was peripheral blood, collected after pregnancy. This rearrangement joins TRBV29-1 to TRBJ2-4, with D possibly being TRBD2 (5 bases). This clonotype originated in a female donor in good health, enrolled as a control in a pregnancy study. CDR3 nucleotide sequence: TGCAGCGTTGAAGATCTAGCACAAAACATTCAGTACTTC. Protein sequence: CSVEDLAQNIQYF.